This TCR beta chain was identified during a study of blood T cell repertoires in COVID-19 (TCRdb year 2020). At the level of the whole study: Samples from collaborators originated in the United States, Italy and Spain and spanned both the acute and convalescent phases of COVID-19. Samples came from the ongoing ImmuneRACE study (first 160 participants) plus 1,254 subjects from 6 global collaborators. The prospective study material was composed of cDNA or gDNA derived from T cells, B-cell-depleted T cells, or PBMCs. Sample metadata almost always included a de-identified subject ID, COVID-19 status, age in years and sex. The repertoires were made available in a free public database intended to serve as a resource for research on the immune response to SARS-CoV-2. Where available, HLA class I and class II types were obtained from metadata supplied by the sample provider rather than from assay-based typing. Subjects who had been exposed to COVID-19, were actively infected with it, or had recovered from it provided the deeply sampled blood TCRbeta repertoires that made up the dataset.

General findings and caveats noted by the study authors: The amount of clinical and demographic metadata varied by source and participant and was provided uncurated.

TCRbeta CDR3 regions were amplified from genomic DNA using the immunoSEQ Assay, a bias-controlled multiplex PCR. The paper's data handling went like this. Within the assay, amplification of reference gene primers was used to estimate how many nucleated cells each sample contained. Sequence reads were collapsed and filtered to measure the absolute abundance of every unique TCRbeta CDR3 rearrangement. For each sample, productive Simpson clonality was calculated as the square root of Simpson's diversity index over productive rearrangements. The table was pulled from immuneACCESS by TCRdb, which kept in-frame rearrangements only. Such tables lose some clones; where checked, under half of the loss comes from unresolved V genes, and the rest has no known cause. That table gives V, J and clone size, and the DNA gave D and trimming. The sample table lists fewer than 90,000 clones, 60% to 85% of them with a count of one. The ten largest clones represent roughly 50% of the sample.

Each collaborating institution followed its own protocols to collect whole blood in K2EDTA tubes. For TCRbeta analysis, collaborators shipped samples in one of three forms: frozen whole blood, isolated PBMCs, or DNA extracted from either of those sample types. Remarks on this clone: Its binding antigen is unknown. No base-level quality is on record; no much larger clone is a single base apart.

V lost 6 bases and J lost 3 bases; the stretch between them is 12 bases long. The germline V gene gives CDR1 as SQVTM and CDR2 as ANQGSEA. The CDR3 goes from the cysteine to the phenylalanine over 13 residues. Only the CDR3 DNA stays, 39 bases, in frame from base 1. The source material was peripheral blood. The sequence joins TRBV29-1 to TRBJ1-5, with a tentative D gene TRBD1 over 6 matching bases. The receptor was isolated from a human donor in a cohort sampled during active COVID-19. The CDR3 protein is CSVQGFVNQPQHF. The DNA sequence follows: TGCAGCGTACAGGGATTTGTCAATCAGCCCCAGCATTTT.